The 6 T cell receptor beta chains below were found in one sample sequenced in a study of tumor T cells in aggressive B-cell lymphoma. Clones were sequenced by immunoSEQ multiplex PCR, and TCRdb holds only the in-frame ones, with some missing. The profile covers around 6,300 clones, with approximately 86% appearing a single time and 3% to 4% taken by the ten largest. Sequencing input: tumor tissue. The receptors derive from an adult with diffuse large B cell lymphoma. Some clones in this sample may be carry-over from other donors' samples.

This chain uses TRBV7-3 with TRBJ2-2, with D perhaps matching TRBD2 (6 bases). Germline V lookup: CDR1 SGHTA, CDR2 FQGTGA. The germline V and J ends were trimmed by 0 bases and 5 bases, with 7 bases remaining between them. CDR3 length equals 14 residues. The CDR3 is CASSLTSGTGELFF. The CDR3 nucleotides are TGTGCCAGCAGCTTAACTAGCGGAACCGGGGAGCTGTTTTTT.

The chain combines TRBV11-3 with TRBJ2-1, with 7 bases identical to TRBD2. The CDR3 has 15 residues. The germline CDR1 and CDR2 sequences are SGHNT and YENEEA. Trimming removed 2 bases from V and 6 bases from J; junction bases left unmatched: 7. CDR3 sequence reads: CASSLLAEAPNEQFF. In DNA form, the CDR3 reads TGTGCCAGCAGCTTACTAGCGGAGGCTCCCAATGAGCAGTTCTTC. The whole variable domain, filled in from reference TRBV11-3 and TRBJ2-1, reads EAGVVQSPRYKIIEKKQPVAFWCNPISGHNTLYWYLQNLGQGPELLIRYENEEAVDDSQLPKDRFSAERLKGVDSTLKIQPAELGDSAVYLCASSLLAEAPNEQFFGPGTRLTVL.

This chain uses TRBV5-1 with TRBJ2-7, with 8 bases lining up with TRBD2. This CDR3 contains 13 residues. Germline CDR1 is SGHRS and CDR2 is YFSETQ. Trimming removed 4 bases from V and 4 bases from J; junction bases left unmatched: 4. The CDR3 DNA reads TGCGCCAGCAGCCCGGGACTAGTTTACGAGCAGTACTTC. Protein: CASSPGLVYEQYF.

The rearrangement links TRBV4-1 to TRBJ2-1; 13 nucleotides match TRBD2. The CDR3 sequence is 16 residues long. CDR1 is MGHRA, CDR2 YSYEKL, per germline. V was clipped by 3 bases and J by 7 bases; unmatched bases: 6. CDR3 bases: TGCGCCAGCAGCCAGGCACTAGCGGGAGGGCCGAATGAGCAGTTCTTC. This gives the protein CASSQALAGGPNEQFF.

This rearrangement joins TRBV7-2 to TRBJ2-7; 7 bases fit TRBD1. Germline loops: CDR1 SGHTA, CDR2 FQGNSA. This CDR3 has 14 residues. The ends lost 1 base at V and 5 bases at J; junction bases unmatched: 5. CDR3 coding DNA: TGTGCCAGCAGCTTAGGTAGGGGGCAACACGAGCAGTACTTC. It encodes CASSLGRGQHEQYF.

The J gene is TRBJ2-3, the V gene TRBV29-1, with a possible D match to TRBD1 (6 bases). CDR1 SQVTM and CDR2 ANQGSEA come from the germline V gene. V lost 7 bases and J 1 base, leaving 21 bases between the germline ends. This CDR3 spans 16 amino acids. As DNA, the CDR3 is TGCAGCGGGACCGGGACAATCACCACTGGCACAGATACGCAGTATTTT. Translation gives CSGTGTITTGTDTQYF.